The clone carrying this T cell receptor beta chain was picked up a small number of times. J gave up 4 bases and V 1 base, and 12 bases lay outside the gene matches. This CDR3 has 18 residues. CDR1 is LGHDT and CDR2 is YNNKEL in the germline V gene (reference sequence). This specimen comes from a study of blood T cell repertoires in COVID-19. Study-wide background: Samples of COVID-19 (acute and convalescent) were obtained from the United States, Italy and Spain. Nucleic acid was either cDNA or gDNA, and it came from T cells, B-cell-depleted T cells, or PBMCs.

Original analysis: Estimates of nucleated cell counts were drawn from the amplification of reference gene primers. TCRdb's copy holds only in-frame clones and misses some; the assay was immunoSEQ multiplex PCR. V, J and clone size reflect that table, while D and trimming were determined from the DNA. The profile shows under 250,000 clones, 86% of them singletons. The TCR sequence derives from an older man with acute or convalescent COVID-19. The source material was peripheral blood. This chain connects TRBV3-1 (or the pseudogene TRBV3-2) to TRBJ1-5, with TRBD1 matching over 8 bases. The CDR3, as DNA: TGTGCCAGCAGCCAAGGAGGGACAGGAAATTTAGGGAATCAGCCCCAGCATTTT. This sequence encodes CASSQGGTGNLGNQPQHF.